The 21 T cell receptor beta chains in this list originate from one sample, sequenced in a study of T cells in Graves' hyperthyroidism and ophthalmopathy. It was RNA transcripts that yielded the amplified TCR beta CDR3 regions. The study used the HTBI primer set for a first-round RT-PCR of the TCR CDR3. One entry per CDR3 protein, called by TCRdb with MiXCR from the multiplex PCR reads. The repertoire consists of roughly 510,000 distinct CDR3 sequences, with 35% to 50% occurring once and the leading ten covering 44%. Material: peripheral blood or thyroid tissue (not recorded which). The receptors stem from an adult woman with Graves' disease, either hyperthyroidism or ophthalmopathy (not recorded which).

The chain joins TRBV25-1 to TRBJ2-6; possible D gene TRBD2, 7 bases. Trimming cost V 4 bases and J 0 bases, with 28 bases left between them. This CDR3 spans 22 amino acids. Looked up from germline, CDR1 is MGHDK and CDR2 is SYGVNS. CDR3 sequence (DNA): TGTGCCAGCAGTGCCGCCCTGGGGGGGGCCCTCAATTACGCCTCTGGGGCCAACGTCCTGACTTTC. Translation gives CASSAALGGALNYASGANVLTF.

V gene TRBV7-2 combines with J gene TRBJ2-5; tentatively, D is TRBD1 (5 bases). Trimming took off 2 bases at V and 2 bases at J, with 15 bases between the two ends. The germline V gene has CDR1 SGHTA and CDR2 FQGNSA. The CDR3 contains 16 residues. CDR3 nucleotides: TGTGCCAGCAGCTTAAGAGTTATGCAGGGACAAGAGACCCAGTACTTC. Its translation: CASSLRVMQGQETQYF.

This clonotype was recorded many times. This chain joins TRBV5-1 and TRBJ1-1; weak D call: TRBD1 (6 bases). Trimming took 0 bases from V and 5 from J, leaving 17 bases between them. The CDR3 extends over 16 amino acids. Germline V gives CDR1 SGHRS, CDR2 YFSETQ. The CDR3 coding sequence is TGCGCCAGCAGCTTGGAGGGACACCAAGCGGGAACTGAAGCTTTCTTT. Translating it yields CASSLEGHQAGTEAFF.

The CDR3 here is CAISAGGVNQPQHF. The CDR3 nucleotides are TGTGCCATCAGTGCGGGAGGAGTAAATCAGCCCCAGCATTTT. This chain joins TRBV10-3 and TRBJ1-5; the D is unclear. The CDR3 length is 14 residues. The V gene lost 4 bases and the J gene lost 4 bases, with 11 bases spanning the gap. Germline V lookup: CDR1 ENHRY, CDR2 SYGVKD.

This clonotype occurred a few times. This chain connects TRBV6-5 to TRBJ2-5; 10 bases are a match to TRBD1. The CDR3 consists of 15 residues. V lost 9 bases to trimming and J lost 0 bases; unmatched junction nucleotides: 7. Germline CDR1 and CDR2: MNHEY and SVGAGI. The CDR3 DNA reads TGTGCCAGTTGCCGGACAGGGGGATACCAAGAGACCCAGTACTTC. It translates to CASCRTGGYQETQYF.

The genes are TRBV19 and TRBJ1-1; D not resolved. Germline V gene lookup returns CDR1 LNHDA and CDR2 SQIVND (reference sequence). V was clipped by 6 bases and J by 2 bases, with 13 bases between them. This CDR3 is built from 14 residues. The CDR3 DNA reads as TGTGCCAGTAGCCACCTCTCTGGAAACACTGAAGCTTTCTTT. It specifies CASSHLSGNTEAFF.

The J gene is TRBJ2-5, the V gene TRBV7-9; 13 bases are a match to TRBD2. In germline, CDR1 is SEHNR, CDR2 FQNEAQ (reference sequence). V was pared by 5 bases and J by 5 bases, with 5 bases of the junction left unmatched. This CDR3 spans 15 amino acids. The CDR3 here is CASSPGLAGSETQYF. CDR3 bases: TGTGCCAGCAGCCCGGGACTAGCGGGAAGTGAGACCCAGTACTTC.

This clonotype has at least ten counts. The chain recombines TRBV20-1 with TRBJ1-2; D perhaps matches TRBD1 (6 bases). The V end was cut by 3 bases, the J end by 3 bases, with 14 bases between. Germline values: CDR1 DFQATT, CDR2 SNEGSKA (reference sequence). This CDR3 has 14 amino acids. The CDR3 spells CSARQDRHDYGYTF. CDR3 bases: TGCAGTGCTAGGCAGGACAGACATGACTATGGCTACACCTTC.

This clonotype was seen ten or more times. The rearrangement links TRBV28 to TRBJ1-6; a weak D match, TRBD1 (6 bases). This CDR3 region has 13 residues. Trimming left V 7 bases short and J 10 bases short, with 14 bases between. CDR1 and CDR2 (germline): MDHEN, SYDVKM. This chain's CDR3 is CASIEGGESPLHF. As DNA, the CDR3 is TGTGCCAGCATTGAGGGGGGCGAGTCACCCCTCCACTTT.

The rearrangement uses TRBV30 and TRBJ1-2; D is unresolved. This CDR3 spans 14 amino acids. V shed 0 bases and J shed 7 bases, with 15 bases lying between them. From germline, CDR1 is GTSNPN and CDR2 SVGIG (reference sequence). The CDR3 loop is CAWSVPPSVFGYTF. The CDR3, as DNA: TGTGCCTGGAGTGTACCTCCCTCGGTCTTTGGCTACACCTTC.

There are many counts of this clonotype. The chain carries TRBV10-3 and TRBJ1-2, with 9 nucleotides matching TRBD1. V lost 6 bases to trimming and J lost 4 bases; unmatched junction nucleotides: 6. The CDR3 covers 14 residues. Germline V gives CDR1 ENHRY, CDR2 SYGVKD. The DNA for the CDR3 is TGTGCCATCAGCTCCGACAGGGGGGGCTATGGCTACACCTTC. Translated, it gives CAISSDRGGYGYTF.

In its sample, this clonotype was seen a few times. The chain recombines TRBV20-1 with TRBJ1-6; D perhaps matches TRBD1 (5 bases). The V gene lost 0 bases and the J gene lost 10 bases, with 7 bases spanning the gap. CDR3 length equals 12 residues. Germline V gene data show CDR1 as DFQATT and CDR2 as SNEGSKA (reference sequence). The CDR3 DNA sequence: TGCAGTGCTAGAGACAGGGACTCACCCCTCCACTTT. As protein: CSARDRDSPLHF.

This chain joins TRBV5-1 and TRBJ1-4; no firm D call. CDR1 and CDR2 (germline): SGHRS, YFSETQ. The CDR3 covers 14 residues. The V end lost 0 bases, the J end lost 6 bases, and 9 bases lay between the germline ends. The CDR3: CASSLAGPDEKLFF. CDR3 in DNA: TGCGCCAGCAGCTTGGCAGGACCAGATGAAAAACTGTTTTTT. The full variable domain, its missing parts supplied by reference TRBV5-1 and TRBJ1-4, is KAGVTQTPRYLIKTRGQQVTLSCSPISGHRSVSWYQQTPGQGLQFLFEYFSETQRNKGNFPGRFSGRQFSNSRSEMNVSTLELGDSALYLCASSLAGPDEKLFFGSGTQLSVL.

Many counts were recorded for this clonotype. This chain connects TRBV20-1 to TRBJ2-2; D is possibly TRBD1 or TRBD2 (6 bases each). The CDR3 covers 13 residues. V was pared by 2 bases and J by 7 bases, with 11 bases between. Germline CDR1 and CDR2: DFQATT and SNEGSKA (reference sequence). For the CDR3, the DNA is TGCAGTGCTAGAAGAGGGGGAGGCGGGGAGCTGTTTTTT. This codes for CSARRGGGGELFF.

The V and J genes are TRBV7-9 and TRBJ1-1; 9 bases map to TRBD1. Germline V gene data show CDR1 as SEHNR and CDR2 as FQNEAQ (reference sequence). The ends lost 5 bases at V and 7 bases at J; junction bases unmatched: 5. The length of the CDR3 is 13 residues. In DNA, the CDR3 is TGTGCCAGCAGCCCTGGGACAGGGTATGAAGCTTTCTTT. Protein sequence: CASSPGTGYEAFF.

In this sample, this clonotype turned up once. CDR3 region: CASSLGWTGNTEAFF. Written as DNA, the CDR3 is TGTGCCAGCAGTTTAGGGTGGACAGGGAACACTGAAGCTTTCTTT. This chain links TRBV12-3 or TRBV12-4 with TRBJ1-1; 7 bases are a match to TRBD1. The V gene end was trimmed by 1 base and the J gene end by 1 base; junction bases not matched to a gene: 3. This CDR3 has 15 residues.

This clonotype showed up just once. The chain employs TRBV19 and TRBJ1-1; TRBD1 matches 7 bases. Per germline, CDR1 LNHDA and CDR2 SQIVND (reference sequence). The CDR3 has 13 amino acids. With 10 bases clipped from V and 4 bases from J, the junction kept 9 bases outside the gene matches. The CDR3, as DNA: TGTGCCACCCAAGACAGGGTTCTCACTGAAGCTTTCTTT. This encodes CATQDRVLTEAFF.

This clonotype was found a few times. V usage is TRBV7-9 and J usage is TRBJ2-7; D ambiguous. V lost 5 bases and J 0 bases, leaving 17 bases between the germline ends. This CDR3 comprises 16 residues. From germline, CDR1 is SEHNR and CDR2 FQNEAQ (reference sequence). The chain's CDR3 is CASSPSGGVISYEQYF. CDR3 bases: TGTGCCAGCAGCCCCTCCGGCGGAGTTATCTCCTACGAGCAGTACTTC.

In its sample, this clonotype was seen a few times. The gene calls are TRBV15 and TRBJ1-2, with TRBD1 identical over 7 bases. The junction had 2 bases not matched to a gene; V was cut back by 1 base and J by 6 bases. The germline CDR1 and CDR2 sequences are LNHNV and YYDKDF (reference sequence). The CDR3 loop spans 13 amino acids. CDR3 loop: CATSRGQGDGYTF. CDR3 nucleotides: TGTGCCACCAGCAGAGGGCAGGGGGATGGCTACACCTTC.

The chain uses TRBV2 and TRBJ2-5; a possible D gene is TRBD2 (5 bases). The ends were cut back, 7 bases at V and 5 bases at J, with 14 bases in the middle. Germline CDR1 and CDR2: SNHLY and FYNNEI. The CDR3 extends over 13 amino acids. CDR3 in DNA: TGTGCCAGCACAGCGGCCTTGGAGGAGACCCAGTACTTC. It specifies CASTAALEETQYF.

Only a few counts were recorded for this clonotype. The chain is built from TRBV7-9 and TRBJ1-4; unclear D gene. The CDR3 contains 14 residues. Germline loops: CDR1 SEHNR, CDR2 FQNEAQ (reference sequence). The germline V and J ends were trimmed by 5 bases and 7 bases, with 14 bases remaining between them. The CDR3 sequence: CASSPPSGGEKLFF. DNA for the CDR3: TGTGCCAGCAGCCCCCCTTCGGGTGGTGAAAAACTGTTTTTT. Full variable domain (rest looked up from reference TRBV7-9 and TRBJ1-4): DTGVSQNPRHKITKRGQNVTFRCDPISEHNRLYWYRQTLGQGPEFLTYFQNEAQLEKSRLLSDRFSAERPKGSFSTLEIQRTEQGDSAMYLCASSPPSGGEKLFFGSGTQLSVL.